The next 23 T cell receptor beta chains were all read from a single sample in a study of cytomegalovirus exposure and HLA in healthy donors. The PCR contained 60 Vbeta and 13 Jbeta primers. Generated by immunoSEQ multiplex PCR, the TCRdb table keeps only in-frame clones and is missing some. The sample contains approximately 90,000 clones, approximately 63% of which appear only once. Specimen: PBMCs. These receptors were taken from a young woman in good health and CMV-seronegative.

The rearrangement uses TRBV10-1 and TRBJ2-4; D perhaps matches TRBD1 (6 bases). This CDR3 spans 13 amino acids. Per the germline V gene, CDR1 is WNHNN and CDR2 is SYGVQD (reference sequence). Trimming shortened V by 0 bases and J by 10 bases, and 10 bases separated the two germline ends. CDR3 residues: CASSESVGQIQYF. CDR3 in DNA: TGCGCCAGCAGTGAGTCGGTTGGACAGATTCAGTACTTC.

The rearrangement joins TRBV7-9 to TRBJ2-3; TRBD1 agrees at 8 bases. The CDR3 sequence is 14 residues long. Trimming took 5 bases from V and 2 from J; bases not matched to a gene: 3. CDR1 SEHNR and CDR2 FQNEAQ come from the germline V gene (reference sequence). This chain's CDR3 is CASSRQGPTDTQYF. The CDR3 coding sequence is TGTGCCAGCAGCCGACAGGGGCCCACAGATACGCAGTATTTT.

CDR3 sequence: CASRSGGHEQYF. In DNA, the CDR3 is TGTGCCAGCAGGTCCGGGGGTCACGAGCAGTACTTC. This rearrangement joins TRBV7-3 to TRBJ2-7; D may be TRBD2 (6 bases). CDR1 and CDR2 from the germline V gene are SGHTA and FQGTGA. The CDR3 runs to 12 residues. The germline V and J ends were trimmed by 6 bases and 5 bases, with 11 bases remaining between them.

This chain uses TRBV11-2 with TRBJ1-2; D possibly corresponds to TRBD1 (5 bases). Germline lookup yields CDR1 SGHAT and CDR2 FQNNGV. The CDR3 contains 12 residues. Trimming left V 5 bases short and J 7 bases short, with 11 bases between. The CDR3 DNA follows: TGTGCCAGCAGCCGCGACAGCTCTGGCTACACCTTC. This sequence encodes CASSRDSSGYTF.

The rearrangement links TRBV15 to TRBJ2-7, with D tentatively TRBD1 (6 bases). Germline lookup yields CDR1 LNHNV and CDR2 YYDKDF (reference sequence). Trimming stripped 3 bases from V and 3 bases from J, with 18 bases between. The CDR3 is made up of 16 amino acids. CDR3 region: CATSRETGFRVYEQYF. Here the CDR3 DNA reads TGTGCCACCAGCAGGGAAACAGGGTTTCGGGTCTACGAGCAGTACTTC.

This chain links TRBV6-4 with TRBJ1-1, with 8 bases matching TRBD1. The CDR3 loop spans 15 amino acids. V was clipped by 10 bases and J by 1 base; unmatched bases: 11. Germline lookup yields CDR1 MRHNA and CDR2 SNTAGT. CDR3 DNA: TGTGCCATCACCCAGGGCAGGGGGCCGAACACTGAAGCTTTCTTT. Protein: CAITQGRGPNTEAFF.

This chain uses TRBV30 with TRBJ1-1, with D perhaps TRBD1 (5 bases). The ends were cut back, 2 bases at V and 9 bases at J, with 16 bases in the middle. The CDR3 has 13 amino acids. Germline lookup yields CDR1 GTSNPN and CDR2 SVGIG (reference sequence). CDR3 loop: CAWSSGGNRKAFF. The CDR3, as DNA: TGTGCCTGGAGTAGCGGGGGAAACAGGAAAGCTTTCTTT.

A few counts support this clone. V and J are TRBV19 and TRBJ1-6, with 7 bases fitting TRBD1. CDR1 is LNHDA and CDR2 is SQIVND in the germline V gene (reference sequence). The CDR3 length is 17 residues. The V segment lost 5 bases and the J segment 0 bases; nucleotides outside the gene matches: 7. Here the CDR3 reads CASSYRGGSSYNSPLHF. The CDR3 bases are TGTGCCAGTAGTTACAGGGGCGGCAGCTCCTATAATTCACCCCTCCACTTT.

The chain is built from TRBV19 and TRBJ2-1; a possible D gene is TRBD2 (5 bases). This CDR3 is built from 16 residues. Germline loops: CDR1 LNHDA, CDR2 SQIVND (reference sequence). The V end was cut by 6 bases, the J end by 0 bases, with 15 bases between. CDR3 sequence: CASSLTRTSSYNEQFF. The CDR3 DNA sequence: TGTGCCAGTAGCCTCACTAGGACCAGCTCCTACAATGAGCAGTTCTTC.

The chain joins TRBV5-4 to TRBJ2-5; D is perhaps TRBD1 (8 bases). The germline V and J ends were trimmed by 2 bases and 5 bases, with 10 bases remaining between them. The CDR3 runs 13 residues. Looked up from germline, CDR1 is SGHNT and CDR2 is YYREEE (reference sequence). The CDR3 DNA reads as TGTGCCAGCAGCTTACAGGGGGGGGAGACCCAGTACTTC. Protein sequence: CASSLQGGETQYF.

The chain combines TRBV6-5 with TRBJ1-6; 7 bases fit TRBD1. CDR1 and CDR2 (germline): MNHEY, SVGAGI. V lost 4 bases to trimming and J lost 3 bases; unmatched junction nucleotides: 3. The CDR3 consists of 15 residues. In DNA form, the CDR3 reads TGTGCCAGCAGTTTCGGGACAGTCTATAATTCACCCCTCCACTTT. This sequence encodes CASSFGTVYNSPLHF.

V is TRBV9 and J is TRBJ2-7; 7 bases are a match to TRBD2. The CDR3 sequence is 13 residues long. V shed 0 bases and J 4 bases; nucleotides not matched to a gene: 1. CDR1 SGDLS and CDR2 YYNGEE come from the germline V gene. This CDR3 is CASSVDSGYEQYF. In DNA, the CDR3 is TGTGCCAGCAGCGTAGATAGCGGGTACGAGCAGTACTTC. Drawing the rest from reference TRBV9 and TRBJ2-7, the complete variable domain is DSGVTQTPKHLITATGQRVTLRCSPRSGDLSVYWYQQSLDQGLQFLIQYYNGEERAKGNILERFSAQQFPDLHSELNLSSLELGDSALYFCASSVDSGYEQYFGPGTRLTVT.

V and J are TRBV27 and TRBJ2-7, with 10 bases lining up with TRBD1. Germline V gene data show CDR1 as MNHEY and CDR2 as SMNVEV (reference sequence). With 6 bases clipped from V and 5 bases from J, the junction kept 10 bases outside the gene matches. The CDR3 has 15 amino acids. The CDR3 loop is CASSAPGQGINEQYF. The CDR3 bases are TGTGCCAGCAGCGCGCCGGGACAGGGGATCAACGAGCAGTACTTC.

V and J are TRBV4-2 and TRBJ1-2; 10 positions agree with TRBD1. CDR3 length: 13 residues. Trimming took 8 bases from V and 2 from J; bases not matched to a gene: 2. The germline gives CDR1 LGHNA, CDR2 YNFKEQ. The DNA of the CDR3 is TGTGCCAGCGGGACAGGGGCCAACTATGGCTACACCTTC. Its protein product is CASGTGANYGYTF.

This clone has a handful of counts. J is TRBJ2-5 and V is TRBV10-3; 7 bases line up with TRBD1. The tail of the sequence fits TRBJ2-7 better, so the J call may be wrong. Germline V gene data show CDR1 as ENHRY and CDR2 as SYGVKD. The CDR3 runs to 15 residues. CDR3 DNA: TGTGCCATCATGTCCCAACAGGGGAGTCCCTACGAGCAGTACTTC. Residues: CAIMSQQGSPYEQYF.

This clone turned up a few times. The chain employs TRBV6-5 and TRBJ1-4; 7 positions match TRBD1. The junction had 8 bases not matched to a gene; V was cut back by 6 bases and J by 7 bases. The CDR3 runs to 14 residues. Germline CDR1 reads MNHEY; CDR2 reads SVGAGI. The CDR3, as DNA: TGTGCCAGCAGGTCAGAGGGGGCTGGTGAAAAACTGTTTTTT. Translated, it gives CASRSEGAGEKLFF.

Here the CDR3 reads CAWKQGGGYTF. CDR3 nucleotide sequence: TGTGCCTGGAAACAGGGGGGAGGCTACACCTTC. The rearrangement uses TRBV30 and TRBJ1-2, with 8 bases that match TRBD1. V lost 4 bases and J lost 8; bases outside the gene matches: 3. CDR3 length equals 11 residues. From germline, CDR1 is GTSNPN and CDR2 SVGIG (reference sequence).

The chain uses TRBV27 and TRBJ1-1, with TRBD1 matching 7 bases. CDR1 and CDR2 from the germline V gene are MNHEY and SMNVEV (reference sequence). Germline trimming cut 5 bases from V and 3 bases from J; bases unmatched to any gene: 3. This CDR3 is built from 13 residues. The CDR3 DNA follows: TGTGCCAGCAGTGACAGGGAGGACACTGAAGCTTTCTTT. Translation: CASSDREDTEAFF.

The chain carries TRBV5-6 and TRBJ2-2, with D tentatively TRBD2 (5 bases). This CDR3 has 14 amino acids. Germline assignment: CDR1 SGHDT and CDR2 YYEEEE. V lost 2 bases to trimming and J lost 6 bases, with 11 bases between them. CDR3 DNA: TGTGCCAGCAGCTTAAGAGGGATTGCCGGGGAGCTGTTTTTT. Protein: CASSLRGIAGELFF.

The chain employs TRBV29-1 and TRBJ2-1; 15 bases are a match to TRBD2. The CDR3 consists of 14 residues. The germline V gene has CDR1 SQVTM and CDR2 ANQGSEA. After removal of 4 bases from V and 8 bases from J, the junction contained 3 bases not matched to a gene. Here the CDR3 reads CSVGRTSGRDEQFF. For the CDR3, the DNA is TGCAGCGTTGGAAGGACTAGCGGGAGGGATGAGCAGTTCTTC.

A few counts support this clone. The chain uses TRBV4-1 and TRBJ2-2; D unresolved. V was trimmed by 5 bases and J by 5 bases, leaving 12 bases between them. Germline V gene sequence: CDR1 MGHRA, CDR2 YSYEKL. CDR3 length: 14 amino acids. Here the CDR3 reads CASSIHVQTGELFF. The CDR3 DNA reads TGCGCCAGCAGCATCCACGTTCAGACCGGGGAGCTGTTTTTT.

This clone was seen only a few times. The gene calls are TRBV28 and TRBJ2-7; 9 bases are shared with TRBD1. Germline V gene lookup returns CDR1 MDHEN and CDR2 SYDVKM. The CDR3 runs to 15 residues. V was clipped by 10 bases and J by 4 bases; unmatched bases: 14. CDR3 nucleotide sequence: TGTGCCATCTACCCTCGGACAGGGGTCGGGTACGAGCAGTACTTC. Its translation: CAIYPRTGVGYEQYF.

The CDR3 DNA reads TGCGCCAGCAGTCAATCGCGGGTTTCAGATCAGCCCCAGCATTTT. Its translation: CASSQSRVSDQPQHF. The chain uses TRBV23-1 and TRBJ1-5, with no clear D. TRBV23-1 is marked as an open reading frame, function uncertain. The germline V and J ends were trimmed by 0 bases and 5 bases, with 11 bases remaining between them. The CDR3 runs 15 residues.